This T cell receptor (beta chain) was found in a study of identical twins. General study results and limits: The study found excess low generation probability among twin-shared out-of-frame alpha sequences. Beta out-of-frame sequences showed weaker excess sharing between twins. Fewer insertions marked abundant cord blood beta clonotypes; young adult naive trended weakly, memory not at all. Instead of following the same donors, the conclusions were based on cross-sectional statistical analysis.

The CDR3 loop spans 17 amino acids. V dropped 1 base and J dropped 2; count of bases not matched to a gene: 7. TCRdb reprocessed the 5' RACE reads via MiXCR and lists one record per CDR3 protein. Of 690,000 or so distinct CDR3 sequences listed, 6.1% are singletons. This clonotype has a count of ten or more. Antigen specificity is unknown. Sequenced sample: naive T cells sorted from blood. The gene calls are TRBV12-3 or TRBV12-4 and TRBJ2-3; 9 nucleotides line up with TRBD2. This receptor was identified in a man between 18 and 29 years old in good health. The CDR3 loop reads CASSLEGLAQNTDTQYF. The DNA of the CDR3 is TGTGCCAGCAGTTTAGAAGGACTAGCGCAAAACACAGATACGCAGTATTTT.